This is a list of T cell receptor beta chains from one sample in a study of T cell responses to AZD1222 COVID-19 vaccine. Profiled with immunoSEQ multiplex PCR; TCRdb holds only in-frame clones, not every one. Of tens of thousands of clones listed, about 89% are singletons. The sample here was peripheral blood, taken on day 0 of AZD1222 vaccination. The receptor source for this set is an adult in good health. Each CDR3 is given with its conserved first and last residue. A D gene is named only where the DNA matches it firmly. Rows may omit the clone size; those that give it use once, few, many or a size class.

CDR3 DNA: TGTGCCAGCAGTGAAGCTCTCGGGACAGTCTACGAGCAGTACTTC; CDR3 protein: CASSEALGTVYEQYF; clone size: -; D gene: TRBD1; V gene: TRBV6-1; J gene: TRBJ2-7
CDR3 DNA: TGTGCCAGCTCACCCGGGACAGGGATCTACGAGCAGTACTTC; CDR3 protein: CASSPGTGIYEQYF; clone size: -; D gene: TRBD1; V gene: TRBV18; J gene: TRBJ2-7
CDR3 DNA: TGTGCCATTTGGACGGGGCAAGGGCCCCAGCATTTT; CDR3 protein: CAIWTGQGPQHF; clone size: -; D gene: -; V gene: TRBV10-3; J gene: TRBJ1-5
CDR3 DNA: TGTGCCAGCAGTTACCGCAATCAGCCCCAGCATTTT; CDR3 protein: CASSYRNQPQHF; clone size: -; D gene: -; V gene: TRBV6-6; J gene: TRBJ1-5
CDR3 DNA: TGTGCCAGCAGCTTAGATTCTTCACTAGCGGGGCCCAACAATGAGCAGTTCTTC; CDR3 protein: CASSLDSSLAGPNNEQFF; clone size: -; D gene: TRBD2; V gene: TRBV11-3; J gene: TRBJ2-1
CDR3 DNA: TGTGCCAGCAGCGCGCCGGGTTCTACTAATTCACCCCTCCACTTT; CDR3 protein: CASSAPGSTNSPLHF; clone size: -; D gene: -; V gene: TRBV9; J gene: TRBJ1-6
CDR3 DNA: TGTGCCAGCTCATCCGCTCCCGGTCGGGGGGGGGTCAACATTCAGTACTTC; CDR3 protein: CASSSAPGRGGVNIQYF; clone size: -; D gene: TRBD2; V gene: TRBV18; J gene: TRBJ2-4
CDR3 DNA: TGCGCCAGCAGCCGGGGGGAGTCTTCCTACGAGCAGTACTTC; CDR3 protein: CASSRGESSYEQYF; clone size: -; D gene: -; V gene: TRBV4-1; J gene: TRBJ2-7
CDR3 DNA: TGTGCCAGCAGTAAGGACAGGGACACTGAAGCTTTCTTT; CDR3 protein: CASSKDRDTEAFF; clone size: -; D gene: TRBD1; V gene: TRBV6-4; J gene: TRBJ1-1
CDR3 DNA: TGTGCCAGTAGTAGGACAGGGCATAACACTGAAGCTTTCTTT; CDR3 protein: CASSRTGHNTEAFF; clone size: -; D gene: TRBD1; V gene: TRBV19; J gene: TRBJ1-1
CDR3 DNA: TGCGCCAGCAGCTTGGCCGGTCAGGGGTTTTTTGGCTACACCTTC; CDR3 protein: CASSLAGQGFFGYTF; clone size: -; D gene: -; V gene: TRBV5-1; J gene: TRBJ1-2
CDR3 DNA: TGTGCCAGCAGGTGGGGACAGGGGAACACAGATACGCAGTATTTT; CDR3 protein: CASRWGQGNTDTQYF; clone size: -; D gene: TRBD1; V gene: TRBV27; J gene: TRBJ2-3
CDR3 DNA: TGTGCCAGTAGTAAGGGGGCGCAGAGTGAAAAACTGTTTTTT; CDR3 protein: CASSKGAQSEKLFF; clone size: -; D gene: TRBD1; V gene: TRBV19; J gene: TRBJ1-4
CDR3 DNA: TGTGCCAGCAGCTTGGACGTCCGTAACTATGGCTACACCTTC; CDR3 protein: CASSLDVRNYGYTF; clone size: few; D gene: -; V gene: TRBV5-4; J gene: TRBJ1-2
CDR3 DNA: TGCAGTGCTAGTACGGGGGAGAACTCCTACGAGCAGTACTTC; CDR3 protein: CSASTGENSYEQYF; clone size: -; D gene: -; V gene: TRBV20-1; J gene: TRBJ2-7
CDR3 DNA: TGTGCCAGCAGCTTTGGGATAGATACGCAGTATTTT; CDR3 protein: CASSFGIDTQYF; clone size: -; D gene: -; V gene: TRBV7-9; J gene: TRBJ2-3
CDR3 DNA: TGTGCCAGCAGCGTAGAAGGGGACTGGAACTACTATGGCTACACCTTC; CDR3 protein: CASSVEGDWNYYGYTF; clone size: -; D gene: -; V gene: TRBV9; J gene: TRBJ1-2
CDR3 DNA: TGTGCCAGCAGCTTGAACGGGGGCACTTCCTACAATGAGCAGTTCTTC; CDR3 protein: CASSLNGGTSYNEQFF; clone size: -; D gene: -; V gene: TRBV11-2; J gene: TRBJ2-1
CDR3 DNA: TGTGCCAGCAGCCCAAAGACGGGGGGCTACACCTTC; CDR3 protein: CASSPKTGGYTF; clone size: -; D gene: -; V gene: TRBV4-2; J gene: TRBJ1-2
CDR3 DNA: TGCGCCAGCAGGCGGGGGGCGAAGTACCAAGAGACCCAGTACTTC; CDR3 protein: CASRRGAKYQETQYF; clone size: -; D gene: TRBD2; V gene: TRBV10-1; J gene: TRBJ2-5
CDR3 DNA: TGTGCCAGCAGCTTAGACTATTTCTCCTACGAGCAGTACTTC; CDR3 protein: CASSLDYFSYEQYF; clone size: -; D gene: -; V gene: TRBV7-9; J gene: TRBJ2-7
CDR3 DNA: TGTGCCAGCAGCCGGCCGACAGGGACAACTAATGAAAAACTGTTTTTT; CDR3 protein: CASSRPTGTTNEKLFF; clone size: -; D gene: TRBD1; V gene: TRBV7-9; J gene: TRBJ1-4
CDR3 DNA: TGTGCCAGCACCCCAACGGACAGGGTTTTCGAAAAACTGTTTTTT; CDR3 protein: CASTPTDRVFEKLFF; clone size: -; D gene: TRBD1; V gene: TRBV27; J gene: TRBJ1-4
CDR3 DNA: TGCGCCAGCAGCCAAGAAGTTCTAGCGGGAGGGGTCAATGAGCAGTTCTTC; CDR3 protein: CASSQEVLAGGVNEQFF; clone size: -; D gene: TRBD2; V gene: TRBV4-1; J gene: TRBJ2-1
CDR3 DNA: TGTGCCAGCTCACCATCAGGGGAGGGGACAGATACGCAGTATTTT; CDR3 protein: CASSPSGEGTDTQYF; clone size: -; D gene: -; V gene: TRBV18; J gene: TRBJ2-3
CDR3 DNA: TGTGCCAGCTCCCTACCTTCGGGGTCTAATTCACCCCTCCACTTT; CDR3 protein: CASSLPSGSNSPLHF; clone size: once; D gene: -; V gene: TRBV6-5; J gene: TRBJ1-6
CDR3 DNA: TGTGCCAGCAGCCCCCCGGGACTAGCGACAGATACGCAGTATTTT; CDR3 protein: CASSPPGLATDTQYF; clone size: -; D gene: TRBD2; V gene: TRBV3-1/TRBV3-2; J gene: TRBJ2-3
CDR3 DNA: TGCAGCGTTGAACGCGGGGGGGCAGAGACCCAGTACTTC; CDR3 protein: CSVERGGAETQYF; clone size: -; D gene: TRBD2; V gene: TRBV29-1; J gene: TRBJ2-5
CDR3 DNA: TGCGCCAGCAGCCCGGACAGGGGAAGCGAAAAACTGTTTTTT; CDR3 protein: CASSPDRGSEKLFF; clone size: -; D gene: TRBD1; V gene: TRBV5-1; J gene: TRBJ1-4
CDR3 DNA: TGTGCCAGCAGTGAAGGATCTCTGGGGGGAAACACCATATATTTT; CDR3 protein: CASSEGSLGGNTIYF; clone size: -; D gene: -; V gene: TRBV6-1; J gene: TRBJ1-3
CDR3 DNA: TGCGCCAGCAGCCAGGAAAACTATGGCTACACCTTC; CDR3 protein: CASSQENYGYTF; clone size: -; D gene: -; V gene: TRBV4-1; J gene: TRBJ1-2
CDR3 DNA: TGTGCCAGCAGTTTAATGGGACAGGGAAATGAAAAACTGTTTTTT; CDR3 protein: CASSLMGQGNEKLFF; clone size: -; D gene: TRBD1; V gene: TRBV27; J gene: TRBJ1-4
CDR3 DNA: TGCGCCAGCAGCTTAGCTTGGGACACTGAAGCTTTCTTT; CDR3 protein: CASSLAWDTEAFF; clone size: -; D gene: -; V gene: TRBV5-1; J gene: TRBJ1-1
CDR3 DNA: TGTGCCAGCAGCTCTTCAATTAGTGTGTACTTC; CDR3 protein: CASSSSISVYF; clone size: -; D gene: -; V gene: TRBV11-2; J gene: TRBJ2-7
CDR3 DNA: TGTGCCACCAGCTCAGAACAGGGTTATTACCCGTCCAATGAGCAGTTCTTC; CDR3 protein: CATSSEQGYYPSNEQFF; clone size: -; D gene: -; V gene: TRBV15; J gene: TRBJ2-1
CDR3 DNA: TGTGCCAGCAGTGCCGGGACTAGCGGGAGTACAGATACGCAGTATTTT; CDR3 protein: CASSAGTSGSTDTQYF; clone size: -; D gene: TRBD2; V gene: TRBV25-1; J gene: TRBJ2-3
CDR3 DNA: TGTGCCAGCAGTGCGGGAGTCCACAATGAGCAGTTCTTC; CDR3 protein: CASSAGVHNEQFF; clone size: few; D gene: -; V gene: TRBV6-4; J gene: TRBJ2-1
CDR3 DNA: TGTGCCAGCAGTGATCGGGACAGGGAAAATTCACCCCTCCACTTT; CDR3 protein: CASSDRDRENSPLHF; clone size: -; D gene: TRBD1; V gene: TRBV25-1; J gene: TRBJ1-6
CDR3 DNA: TGCGCCAGCAGCCAAGTGAGGGACAGCAATCAGCCCCAGCATTTT; CDR3 protein: CASSQVRDSNQPQHF; clone size: -; D gene: -; V gene: TRBV4-3; J gene: TRBJ1-5